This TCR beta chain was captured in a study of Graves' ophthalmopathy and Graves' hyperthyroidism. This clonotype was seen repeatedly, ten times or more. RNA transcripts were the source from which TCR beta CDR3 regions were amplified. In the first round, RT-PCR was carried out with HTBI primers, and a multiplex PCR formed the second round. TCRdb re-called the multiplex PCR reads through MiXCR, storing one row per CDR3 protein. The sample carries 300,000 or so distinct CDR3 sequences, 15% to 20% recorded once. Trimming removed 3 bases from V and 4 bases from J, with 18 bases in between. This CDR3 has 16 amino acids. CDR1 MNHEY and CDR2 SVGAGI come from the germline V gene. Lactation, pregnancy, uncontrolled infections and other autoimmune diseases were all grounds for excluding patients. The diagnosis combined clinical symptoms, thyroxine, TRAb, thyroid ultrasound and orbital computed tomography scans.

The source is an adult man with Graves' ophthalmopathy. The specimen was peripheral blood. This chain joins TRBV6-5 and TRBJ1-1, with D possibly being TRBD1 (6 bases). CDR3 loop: CASSYQQGYGGTEAFF. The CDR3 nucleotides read TGTGCCAGCAGTTATCAACAGGGTTACGGGGGCACTGAAGCTTTCTTT.